The 20 T cell receptor beta chains presented below share a single source sample, sequenced in a study of shared clonotypes between healthy human individuals. TCRdb keeps only in-frame clones here, not all; method: immunoSEQ multiplex PCR. The sample lists 2,500,000 or so clones, 92% seen once, with about 0.41% in the top ten. Sequences were obtained from naive CD4+ T cells from PBMCs. Subset denoted: CD45RA+ positively selected. The receptors were sampled from a man aged 18 to 29 in good health. Some clones in this sample may be carry-over from other donors' samples.

The rearrangement uses TRBV9 and TRBJ2-5; D not certain. Germline V lookup: CDR1 SGDLS, CDR2 YYNGEE. V was trimmed by 4 bases and J by 1 base, leaving 8 bases between them. The CDR3 has 13 residues. The CDR3 reads CASSRAPQETQYF. Written as DNA, the CDR3 is TGTGCCAGCAGCCGTGCACCCCAAGAGACCCAGTACTTC.

This chain joins TRBV6-5 and TRBJ1-2; D may be TRBD1 (6 bases). The CDR3 has 15 amino acids. V lost 0 bases to trimming and J lost 6 bases, with 14 bases between them. Per germline, CDR1 MNHEY and CDR2 SVGAGI. The chain's CDR3 is CASSYSKRRGHGYTF. The CDR3 region has the DNA TGTGCCAGCAGTTACTCGAAGCGCCGGGGGCATGGCTACACCTTC.

The chain has TRBV2 and TRBJ2-7; 7 nucleotides agree with TRBD1. J gave up 0 bases and V 2 bases, and 4 bases lay outside the gene matches. This CDR3 region has 15 residues. The germline V gene encodes CDR1 SNHLY and CDR2 FYNNEI. CDR3 nucleotides: TGTGCCAGCAGTGAAAAGACAGGGTCCTCCTACGAGCAGTACTTC. Amino acids: CASSEKTGSSYEQYF.

The V and J genes are TRBV9 and TRBJ2-1; TRBD1 is a possible D gene (6 bases). V was pared by 1 base and J by 12 bases, with 20 bases between. This CDR3 region has 15 residues. The V gene's germline CDR1 is SGDLS and CDR2 YYNGEE. DNA for the CDR3: TGTGCCAGCAGCGTAAACAGGGACCGCCCGACGGGGCAGTTCTTC. This gives the protein CASSVNRDRPTGQFF.

The DNA of the CDR3 is TGTGCCAGCAGCTTAGTAAGCGCTCAAGAGACCCAGTACTTC. This sequence encodes CASSLVSAQETQYF. The rearrangement uses TRBV5-4 and TRBJ2-5; D remains unclear. The V end lost 2 bases, the J end lost 2 bases, and 10 bases lay between the germline ends. Germline V gene lookup returns CDR1 SGHNT and CDR2 YYREEE (reference sequence). CDR3 size: 14 residues.

The rearrangement joins TRBV4-2 to TRBJ1-1; 12 bases match TRBD1. The V gene's germline CDR1 is LGHNA and CDR2 YNFKEQ. The CDR3 spans 16 residues. J lost 5 bases, V lost 4 bases, and 8 bases had no gene match. The CDR3: CASSLGQGAGRTEAFF. CDR3 DNA sequence: TGTGCCAGCAGCCTGGGACAGGGGGCCGGTAGGACTGAAGCTTTCTTT.

The CDR3 DNA follows: TGCGCCAGCAGCCAAGATTACCGCGGAAACACCATATATTTT. Amino acid sequence: CASSQDYRGNTIYF. The genes are TRBV4-3 and TRBJ1-3, with D unclear. The V end was cut by 0 bases, the J end by 4 bases, with 7 bases between. The CDR3 runs to 14 residues. Germline V lookup: CDR1 LGHNA, CDR2 YSLEER.

In regard to this clone: The sample contains more than one DNA sequence encoding this CDR3. The CDR3 loop is CASSWTSGSYEQYF. CDR3 nucleotides: TGCGCCAGCAGCTGGACTAGCGGCTCCTACGAGCAGTACTTC. J is TRBJ2-7 and V is TRBV5-1; 10 bases are shared with TRBD2. CDR1 and CDR2 from the germline V gene are SGHRS and YFSETQ. The CDR3 has 14 amino acids. The ends lost 3 bases at V and 0 bases at J; junction bases unmatched: 0.

Concerning this clone: This sample also contains other DNA sequences that code for the same CDR3. The chain combines TRBV4-1 with TRBJ1-2; TRBD1 agrees at 9 bases. The CDR3 sequence is 14 residues long. Looked up from germline, CDR1 is MGHRA and CDR2 is YSYEKL. V lost 3 bases and J lost 5; bases outside the gene matches: 4. The CDR3 sequence: CASSQGDRAYGYTF. DNA of the CDR3: TGCGCCAGCAGCCAGGGGGACAGGGCATATGGCTACACCTTC.

V and J are TRBV19 and TRBJ2-1, with D unclear. The germline V gene encodes CDR1 LNHDA and CDR2 SQIVND (reference sequence). The ends were cut back, 6 bases at V and 3 bases at J, with 15 bases in the middle. This CDR3 has 15 amino acids. The CDR3 DNA reads TGTGCCAGTAGGAATGGCGATTTAGACTACAATGAGCAGTTCTTC. It is translated as CASRNGDLDYNEQFF.

With regard to this clone: Other DNA sequences in the same sample also yield this CDR3. The chain is built from TRBV28 and TRBJ1-2, with TRBD1 identical over 12 bases. CDR3 size: 15 residues. The V gene end was trimmed by 5 bases and the J gene end by 8 bases; junction bases not matched to a gene: 9. CDR1 is MDHEN and CDR2 is SYDVKM in the germline V gene. The CDR3 is CASSLPGQGARGYTF. CDR3 nucleotide sequence: TGTGCCAGCAGTCTCCCGGGACAGGGGGCACGCGGCTACACCTTC.

The chain joins TRBV7-9 to TRBJ1-5; D perhaps matches TRBD1 (5 bases). Trimming pared 0 bases from V and 3 bases from J, leaving 12 bases between. Germline V gives CDR1 SEHNR, CDR2 FQNEAQ (reference sequence). The CDR3 consists of 16 residues. This chain's CDR3 is CASSLARGVYNQPQHF. Written as DNA, the CDR3 is TGTGCCAGCAGCTTAGCCAGAGGGGTGTACAATCAGCCCCAGCATTTT.

Here the CDR3 DNA reads TGTGCCAGCAGGCTGGCCCGTGGGGGCCTTTCCTACAATGAGCAGTTCTTC. This gives the protein CASRLARGGLSYNEQFF. V gene TRBV5-6 combines with J gene TRBJ2-1; D might be TRBD1 (6 bases). The CDR3 runs to 17 residues. CDR1 and CDR2 (germline): SGHDT, YYEEEE. Deletions cut 5 bases from V and 1 base from J, with 19 bases between.

The gene calls are TRBV5-1 and TRBJ2-5; 7 nucleotides agree with TRBD1. V lost 7 bases and J lost 2; bases outside the gene matches: 11. Germline CDR1 SGHRS, CDR2 YFSETQ. CDR3 length equals 15 residues. DNA for the CDR3: TGCGCCAGCGCATCCCTACAGGGGTCACAAGAGACCCAGTACTTC. Translation: CASASLQGSQETQYF.

V and J are TRBV6-6 and TRBJ1-5, with TRBD1 as a possible D gene (5 bases). Trimming shortened V by 4 bases and J by 4 bases, and 8 bases separated the two germline ends. This CDR3 has 13 residues. Germline values: CDR1 MNHNY, CDR2 SVGAGI (reference sequence). The CDR3 here is CASSFGGNQPQHF. The CDR3, as DNA: TGTGCCAGCAGTTTCGGGGGGAATCAGCCCCAGCATTTT.

On this clone: An end of the junction does not agree with germline; a read error may underlie this. Other DNA sequences in this sample translate to the same CDR3. The chain uses TRBV9 and TRBJ1-1, with D unclear. The CDR3 runs 14 residues. Per germline, CDR1 SGDLS and CDR2 YYNGEE. CDR3 in DNA: TGTGCCAGCAGCTCTAGGGTGAGTGGCACTGAGGCTTTCTTT. Translated, it gives CASSSRVSGTEAFF.

This clone was detected once. The V gene is TRBV7-9, the J gene TRBJ1-3; 7 bases fit TRBD1. The germline V gene encodes CDR1 SEHNR and CDR2 FQNEAQ (reference sequence). The CDR3 is 14 amino acids. The V gene end was trimmed by 5 bases and the J gene end by 4 bases; junction bases not matched to a gene: 5. The CDR3 nucleotides read TGTGCCAGCAGCATATCGGGACAGGGAAACACCATATATTTT. It specifies CASSISGQGNTIYF.

The V gene is TRBV28, the J gene TRBJ2-3, with D possibly being TRBD1 (6 bases). The CDR3 covers 16 residues. V lost 3 bases and J lost 2, with 15 bases in between. Germline CDR1 MDHEN, CDR2 SYDVKM. The CDR3 DNA is TGTGCCAGCAGTTTCCGGGGCAGGGGTTTCACAGATACGCAGTATTTT. Residues: CASSFRGRGFTDTQYF.

The J gene is TRBJ2-7, the V gene TRBV5-4; no definite D call. The germline V gene has CDR1 SGHNT and CDR2 YYREEE (reference sequence). The CDR3 is 14 amino acids. V was shortened by 5 bases and J by 0 bases, with 12 bases between the two germline ends. The DNA of the CDR3 is TGTGCCAGCAGTCTGGGGTCCCCCTCCTACGAGCAGTACTTC. Translation: CASSLGSPSYEQYF.

This chain uses TRBV28 with TRBJ2-7; D is possibly TRBD2 (6 bases). The V end was cut by 5 bases, the J end by 9 bases, with 20 bases between. The CDR3 length is 14 residues. The germline CDR1 and CDR2 sequences are MDHEN and SYDVKM. Here the CDR3 reads CASSDGTARRGQYF. In nucleotides, the CDR3 is TGTGCCAGCAGTGACGGGACTGCCCGTCGGGGGCAGTACTTC.